This T cell receptor beta chain was retrieved from a study of blood T cell dynamics during melanoma immunotherapy. This CDR3 region has 15 residues. The J segment lost 6 bases and the V segment lost 3 bases, leaving 7 bases of the junction unmatched. In germline, CDR1 is MDHEN, CDR2 SYDVKM. Method: immunoSEQ multiplex PCR; TCRdb's copy keeps in-frame clones and lacks some. This table has about 15,000 clones, around 88% appearing once. Time point denoted: week 3, after first cycle of checkpoint inhibitor. This specimen was blood, taken from a patient treated with checkpoint blockade. This chain connects TRBV28 to TRBJ2-7; 11 nucleotides line up with TRBD1. The clonotype comes from a human donor with melanoma. CDR3 in DNA: TGTGCCAGCAGTTTTGACGGACAGGGGGCGTTCGAGCAGTACTTC. Its translation: CASSFDGQGAFEQYF.